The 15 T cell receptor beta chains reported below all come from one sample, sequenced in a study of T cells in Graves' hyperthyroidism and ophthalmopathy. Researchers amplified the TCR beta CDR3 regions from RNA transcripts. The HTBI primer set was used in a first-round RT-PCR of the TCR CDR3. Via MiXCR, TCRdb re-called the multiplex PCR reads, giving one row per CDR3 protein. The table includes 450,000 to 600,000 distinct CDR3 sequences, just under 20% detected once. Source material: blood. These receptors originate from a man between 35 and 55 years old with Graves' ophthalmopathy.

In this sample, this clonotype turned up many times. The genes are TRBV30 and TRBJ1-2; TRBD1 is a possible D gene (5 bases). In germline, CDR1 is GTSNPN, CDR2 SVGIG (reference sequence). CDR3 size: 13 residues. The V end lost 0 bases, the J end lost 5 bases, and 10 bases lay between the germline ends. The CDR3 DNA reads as TGTGCCTGGAGTGTACCCGGGGGGTATGGCTACACCTTC. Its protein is CAWSVPGGYGYTF.

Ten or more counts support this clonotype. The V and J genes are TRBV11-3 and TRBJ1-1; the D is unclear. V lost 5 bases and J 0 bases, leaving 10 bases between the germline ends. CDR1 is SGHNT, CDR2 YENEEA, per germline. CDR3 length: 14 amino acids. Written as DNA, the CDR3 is TGTGCCAGCAGCCCAGGCTCGGTGAACACTGAAGCTTTCTTT. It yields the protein CASSPGSVNTEAFF.

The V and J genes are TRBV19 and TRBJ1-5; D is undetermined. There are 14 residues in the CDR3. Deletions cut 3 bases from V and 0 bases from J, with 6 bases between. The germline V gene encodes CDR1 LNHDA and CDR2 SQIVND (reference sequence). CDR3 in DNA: TGTGCCAGTAGTATTGAGTATAGCAATCAGCCCCAGCATTTT. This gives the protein CASSIEYSNQPQHF.

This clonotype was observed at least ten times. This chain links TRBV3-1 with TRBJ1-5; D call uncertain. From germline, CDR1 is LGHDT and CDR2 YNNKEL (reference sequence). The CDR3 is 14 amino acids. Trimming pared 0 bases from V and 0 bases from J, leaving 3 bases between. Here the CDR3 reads CASSQDGSNQPQHF. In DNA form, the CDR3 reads TGTGCCAGCAGCCAAGACGGTAGCAATCAGCCCCAGCATTTT.

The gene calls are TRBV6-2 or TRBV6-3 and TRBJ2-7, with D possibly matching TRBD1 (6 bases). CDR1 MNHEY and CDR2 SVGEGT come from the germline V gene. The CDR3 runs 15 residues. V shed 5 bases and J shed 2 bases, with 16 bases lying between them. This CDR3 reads CASSADSDLPYEQYF. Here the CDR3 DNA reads TGTGCCAGCAGTGCGGACAGTGACCTTCCCTACGAGCAGTACTTC.

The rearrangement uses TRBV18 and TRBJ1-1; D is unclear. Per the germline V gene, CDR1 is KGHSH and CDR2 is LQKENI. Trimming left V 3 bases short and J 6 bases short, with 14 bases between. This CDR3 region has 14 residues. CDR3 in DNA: TGTGCCAGCTCACCGGTGCAGATTAAATCTGAAGCTTTCTTT. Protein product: CASSPVQIKSEAFF.

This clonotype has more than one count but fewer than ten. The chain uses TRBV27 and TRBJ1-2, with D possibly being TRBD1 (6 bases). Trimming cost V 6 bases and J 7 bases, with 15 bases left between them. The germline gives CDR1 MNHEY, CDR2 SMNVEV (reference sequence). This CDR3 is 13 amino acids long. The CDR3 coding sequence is TGTGCCAGCAGCTTACAGGGAACTCGTGGCTACACCTTC. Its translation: CASSLQGTRGYTF.

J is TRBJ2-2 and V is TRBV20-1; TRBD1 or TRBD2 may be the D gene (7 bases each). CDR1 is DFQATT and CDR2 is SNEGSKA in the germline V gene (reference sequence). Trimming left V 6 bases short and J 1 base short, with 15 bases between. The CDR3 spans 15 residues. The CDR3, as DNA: TGCAGTGCCGCACGCAGGGGGGGGAACACCGGGGAGCTGTTTTTT. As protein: CSAARRGGNTGELFF.

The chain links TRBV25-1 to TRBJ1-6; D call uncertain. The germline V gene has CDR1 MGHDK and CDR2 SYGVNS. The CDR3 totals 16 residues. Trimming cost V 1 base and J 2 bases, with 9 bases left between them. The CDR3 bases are TGTGCCAGCAGTGAATTGAAGGCCCCCTATAATTCACCCCTCCACTTT. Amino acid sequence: CASSELKAPYNSPLHF. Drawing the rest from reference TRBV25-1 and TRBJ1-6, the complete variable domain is EADIYQTPRYLVIGTGKKITLECSQTMGHDKMYWYQQDPGMELHLIHYSYGVNSTEKGDLSSESTVSRIRTEHFPLTLESARPSHTSQYLCASSELKAPYNSPLHFGNGTRLTVT.

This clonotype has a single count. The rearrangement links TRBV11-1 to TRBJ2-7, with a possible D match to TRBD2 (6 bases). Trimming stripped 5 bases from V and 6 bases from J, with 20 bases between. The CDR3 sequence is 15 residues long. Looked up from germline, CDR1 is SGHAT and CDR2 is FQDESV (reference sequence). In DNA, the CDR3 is TGTGCCAGCAGCGTAGGAACGGGAGCAAGTAGCGAGCAGTACTTC. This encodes CASSVGTGASSEQYF. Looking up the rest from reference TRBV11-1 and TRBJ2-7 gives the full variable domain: EAEVAQSPRYKITEKSQAVAFWCDPISGHATLYWYRQILGQGPELLVQFQDESVVDDSQLPKDRFSAERLKGVDSTLKIQPAELGDSAMYLCASSVGTGASSEQYFGPGTRLTVT.

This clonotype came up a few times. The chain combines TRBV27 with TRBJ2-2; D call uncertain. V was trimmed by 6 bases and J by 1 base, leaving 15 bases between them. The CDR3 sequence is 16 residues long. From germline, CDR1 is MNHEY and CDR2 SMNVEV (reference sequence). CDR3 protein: CASRGRFGVNTGELFF. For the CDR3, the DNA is TGTGCCAGCAGGGGCCGGTTTGGGGTGAACACCGGGGAGCTGTTTTTT.

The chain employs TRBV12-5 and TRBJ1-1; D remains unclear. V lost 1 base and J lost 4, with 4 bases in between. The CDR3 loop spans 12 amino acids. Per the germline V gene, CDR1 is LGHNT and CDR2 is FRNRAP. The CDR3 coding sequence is TGTGCTAGTGGTTTGGGGGGCACTGAAGCTTTCTTT. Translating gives CASGLGGTEAFF.

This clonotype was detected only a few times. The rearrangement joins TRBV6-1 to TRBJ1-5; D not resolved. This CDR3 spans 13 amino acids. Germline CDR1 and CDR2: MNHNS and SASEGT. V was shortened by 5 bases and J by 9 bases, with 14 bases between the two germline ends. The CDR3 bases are TGTGCCAGCAGTCCGGGCCCCCGAGGGCCCCAGCATTTT. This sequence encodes CASSPGPRGPQHF.

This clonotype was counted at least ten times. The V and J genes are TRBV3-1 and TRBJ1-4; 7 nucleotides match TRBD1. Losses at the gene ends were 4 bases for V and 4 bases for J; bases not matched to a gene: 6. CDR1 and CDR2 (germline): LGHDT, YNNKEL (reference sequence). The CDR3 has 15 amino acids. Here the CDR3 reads CASSLRGSFNEKLFF. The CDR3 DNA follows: TGTGCCAGCAGCCTCAGGGGGAGCTTTAATGAAAAACTGTTTTTT.

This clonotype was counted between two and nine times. DNA of the CDR3: TGTGCCAGCAGCGCTCAGAGGAGTGGCTACACCTTC. Protein: CASSAQRSGYTF. The chain couples TRBV7-2 to TRBJ1-2; D remains ambiguous. CDR3 length: 12 residues. Trimming took 5 bases from V and 7 from J, leaving 11 bases between them. CDR1 SGHTA and CDR2 FQGNSA come from the germline V gene.